The 18 T cell receptor beta chains listed next were all sequenced from one sample in a study of T cells in Graves' hyperthyroidism and ophthalmopathy. The CDR3 regions of TCR beta were amplified from RNA transcripts. The study used the HTBI primer set for a first-round RT-PCR of the TCR CDR3. TCRdb re-called the multiplex PCR reads with MiXCR, one entry per CDR3 protein. This repertoire shows hundreds of thousands of distinct CDR3 sequences, around 15% found once; its top ten account for around 27%. The sample comprised blood. The receptors were sampled from a man aged 45-65 years with Graves' ophthalmopathy.

A few counts support this clonotype. V and J are TRBV14 and TRBJ2-7, with D possibly being TRBD2 (7 bases). Looked up from germline, CDR1 is SGHDN and CDR2 is FVKESK. This CDR3 region has 15 residues. V lost 0 bases to trimming and J lost 1 base, with 10 bases between them. CDR3 protein: CASSQEGGLSYEQYF. The CDR3 nucleotides read TGTGCCAGCAGCCAAGAGGGGGGGCTTTCCTACGAGCAGTACTTC.

This clonotype was seen repeatedly, ten times or more. The rearrangement uses TRBV19 and TRBJ2-1; 8 bases fit TRBD2. The length of the CDR3 is 18 residues. After removal of 3 bases from V and 4 bases from J, the junction contained 14 bases not matched to a gene. The germline V gene has CDR1 LNHDA and CDR2 SQIVND (reference sequence). CDR3 protein: CASSMTPRAGDVYNEQFF. DNA for the CDR3: TGTGCCAGTAGTATGACGCCTCGAGCGGGAGACGTTTACAATGAGCAGTTCTTC.

Note on this clonotype: A clone one base away is much larger, so this may be a read error. V is TRBV5-1 and J is TRBJ1-4, with TRBD1 as a possible D gene (5 bases). CDR3 length: 15 amino acids. Germline CDR1 and CDR2: SGHRS and YFSETQ. CDR3 region: CVSSFRQPNNEKLFF. As DNA, the CDR3 is TGCGTCAGCAGCTTTAGACAGCCGAATAATGAAAAACTGTTTTTT.

This clonotype came up many times. The chain recombines TRBV30 with TRBJ1-2; D not certain. In germline, CDR1 is GTSNPN, CDR2 SVGIG (reference sequence). The CDR3 runs 11 residues. Deletions cut 7 bases from V and 1 base from J, with 7 bases between. The CDR3 region has the DNA TGTGCCTTCAGGCTTAACTATGGCTACACCTTC. Its protein product is CAFRLNYGYTF.

This clonotype has a handful of counts. The V and J genes are TRBV24-1 and TRBJ2-5; 8 nucleotides line up with TRBD1. V lost 4 bases and J lost 5; bases outside the gene matches: 11. Germline V gene sequence: CDR1 KGHDR, CDR2 SFDVKD. The CDR3 loop spans 16 amino acids. In DNA, the CDR3 is TGTGCCACCAGTGAACAGAGAGGGACAGGCCATGAGACCCAGTACTTC. It codes for CATSEQRGTGHETQYF.

The chain is built from TRBV7-9 and TRBJ1-4; D unclear. V lost 1 base and J 7 bases, leaving 13 bases between the germline ends. The CDR3 loop spans 15 amino acids. Germline V gives CDR1 SEHNR, CDR2 FQNEAQ (reference sequence). Written as DNA, the CDR3 is TGTGCCAGCAGCTTAGGTTCTGGGAAGTTTGAAAAACTGTTTTTT. Encoded protein: CASSLGSGKFEKLFF. Full variable domain (remainder filled in from reference TRBV7-9 and TRBJ1-4): DTGVSQNPRHKITKRGQNVTFRCDPISEHNRLYWYRQTLGQGPEFLTYFQNEAQLEKSRLLSDRFSAERPKGSFSTLEIQRTEQGDSAMYLCASSLGSGKFEKLFFGSGTQLSVL.

The V gene is TRBV6-2 or TRBV6-3, the J gene TRBJ2-7; D not certain. V lost 7 bases and J lost 3, with 10 bases in between. CDR1 is MNHEY and CDR2 is SVGEGT in the germline V gene. The CDR3 is 12 residues long. This CDR3 is CASITTDYEQYF. CDR3 coding DNA: TGTGCCAGCATCACGACGGACTACGAGCAGTACTTC.

This clonotype was recorded many times. The gene calls are TRBV5-1 and TRBJ2-1, with D possibly being TRBD1 (6 bases). V was cut by 7 bases and J by 2 bases, with 16 bases left in between. The germline V gene encodes CDR1 SGHRS and CDR2 YFSETQ. CDR3 size: 15 residues. CDR3 amino acids: CASGGGGPTYNEQFF. The CDR3 DNA follows: TGCGCCAGCGGGGGCGGAGGCCCAACCTACAATGAGCAGTTCTTC.

There are many counts of this clonotype. V and J are TRBV12-3 or TRBV12-4 and TRBJ1-1; D not certain. The length of the CDR3 is 14 residues. V was clipped by 5 bases and J by 2 bases, with 12 bases between them. This CDR3 reads CASSRYNSNTEAFF. The CDR3 bases are TGTGCCAGCAGTCGATATAACAGCAACACTGAAGCTTTCTTT.

This clonotype was counted between two and nine times. The V and J genes are TRBV20-1 and TRBJ1-2; TRBD1 matches 10 bases. V lost 5 bases to trimming and J lost 6 bases; unmatched junction nucleotides: 12. CDR3 length: 15 residues. Germline V lookup: CDR1 DFQATT, CDR2 SNEGSKA (reference sequence). CDR3 amino acids: CSAPGQGGKVDGYTF. CDR3 nucleotides: TGCAGTGCTCCCGGACAGGGGGGTAAAGTAGATGGCTACACCTTC.

In this sample, this clonotype turned up many times. The rearrangement joins TRBV7-9 to TRBJ2-5, with TRBD2 matching over 8 bases. Per germline, CDR1 SEHNR and CDR2 FQNEAQ (reference sequence). V was clipped by 2 bases and J by 2 bases; unmatched bases: 4. CDR3 length equals 15 residues. The CDR3 loop reads CASSLRKRGQETQYF. CDR3 bases: TGTGCCAGCAGCTTAAGAAAGCGGGGGCAAGAGACCCAGTACTTC.

In this sample, this clonotype turned up a few times. The chain is built from TRBV25-1 and TRBJ1-6, with a weak D call TRBD1 (5 bases). The CDR3 is 13 residues long. The V end was cut by 7 bases, the J end by 13 bases, with 17 bases between. The germline CDR1 and CDR2 sequences are MGHDK and SYGVNS. As DNA, the CDR3 is TGTGCCAGCACGGGGACCGTCCAGGCGCCCCTCCACTTT. Residues: CASTGTVQAPLHF.

This clonotype was recorded at least ten times. This CDR3 is CASSHDPSGSSYEQYF. Written as DNA, the CDR3 is TGCGCCAGCAGCCACGACCCTAGCGGGAGCTCCTACGAGCAGTACTTC. This chain links TRBV4-1 with TRBJ2-7; 10 nucleotides align to TRBD2. CDR3 length equals 16 residues. Germline V lookup: CDR1 MGHRA, CDR2 YSYEKL. Trimming took 3 bases from V and 0 from J; bases not matched to a gene: 5.

The V and J genes are TRBV19 and TRBJ2-3, with TRBD2 matching over 8 bases. V lost 5 bases to trimming and J lost 4 bases; unmatched junction nucleotides: 8. The CDR3 covers 15 residues. Germline V CDR1 and CDR2: LNHDA, SQIVND (reference sequence). CDR3 nucleotides: TGTGCCAGTAGTCCCGCTAGCGGGCTTGCAGATACGCAGTATTTT. This sequence encodes CASSPASGLADTQYF.

This clonotype was found a few times. CDR3 residues: CASSVYADIFYEQYF. DNA for the CDR3: TGTGCCAGCAGCGTGTATGCAGATATTTTCTACGAGCAGTACTTC. The chain is built from TRBV7-8 and TRBJ2-7, with D unresolved. V was clipped by 5 bases and J by 3 bases, with 17 bases between them. Germline-derived CDR1 and CDR2 are SGHVS and FQNEAQ. The CDR3 is 15 residues long.

As to this clonotype: A clone one base away is much larger, so this may be a read error. Since the CDR3 does not end with the conserved phenylalanine or tryptophan, this likely comes from a read error. The V call is TRBV10-3, the J call TRBJ2-3; 9 bases align to TRBD2. Germline V gene sequence: CDR1 ENHRY, CDR2 SYGVKD. Trimming removed 6 bases from V and 0 bases from J; junction bases left unmatched: 7. This CDR3 comprises 16 residues. CDR3 in DNA: TGTGCCATCAGGGCCGTAGCGGGAGCCAGCACAGATACGCAGTATTCT. As protein: CAIRAVAGASTDTQYS.

This clonotype has at least ten counts. The rearrangement joins TRBV7-2 to TRBJ2-7; D gene ambiguous. Between the trimmed V and J ends, which lost 0 bases and 4 bases, there was a span of 4 bases. This CDR3 spans 12 amino acids. Per the germline V gene, CDR1 is SGHTA and CDR2 is FQGNSA. In DNA, the CDR3 is TGTGCCAGCAGCTTAGCCCAGTACGAGCAGTACTTC. Encoded protein: CASSLAQYEQYF.

This clonotype was counted ten times or more. The chain is built from TRBV11-3 and TRBJ1-5; the D gene is possibly TRBD1 (5 bases). The CDR3 is 15 residues long. Trimming left V 5 bases short and J 0 bases short, with 11 bases between. Germline V gives CDR1 SGHNT, CDR2 YENEEA. The CDR3 sequence: CASSRGTDSNQPQHF. CDR3 coding DNA: TGTGCCAGCAGCCGTGGGACGGATAGCAATCAGCCCCAGCATTTT.